A single sample is the source of the 10 T cell receptor beta chains below, sequenced in a study of regulatory T cells in long-lasting Graves disease. The time point denotes: newly diagnosed GD, antithyroid drugs for less than 3 months. Extracted RNA from PBMCs served as the source of the TCR library. Construction of TCR beta libraries relied on iRepertoire HTBI primers and on Arm-PCR targeting CDR3 regions. Each CDR3 protein is one row after TCRdb ran MiXCR on the multiplex PCR reads. Here the sample spans roughly 610,000 distinct CDR3 sequences, 16% being singletons. These data are also associated with another study on T cells in Graves' hyperthyroidism and ophthalmopathy.

The source was peripheral blood mononuclear cells (PBMCs), collected at new diagnosis, from a patient treated with antithyroid drugs. The receptors originated from a man between 18 and 29 years old with Graves disease.

The rearrangement uses TRBV11-1 and TRBJ2-7; D gene unclear. CDR3 length equals 15 residues. Germline lookup yields CDR1 SGHAT and CDR2 FQDESV (reference sequence). V was pared by 3 bases and J by 0 bases, with 12 bases between. The CDR3, as DNA: TGTGCCAGCAGCTTGTCCACATTGAGCTCCTACGAGCAGTACTTC. It is translated as CASSLSTLSSYEQYF.

The genes are TRBV4-1 and TRBJ2-3; a weak D match, TRBD1 (5 bases). The end of the DNA aligns better with TRBJ2-5, so the J call may be wrong. The CDR3 contains 13 residues. CDR1 and CDR2 from the germline V gene are MGHRA and YSYEKL. The CDR3 protein is CASSRTSGETQYF. CDR3 DNA sequence: TGCGCCAGCAGCCGGACATCCGGGGAGACCCAGTACTTC.

This clonotype was counted many times. The chain employs TRBV5-1 and TRBJ2-3; weak D call: TRBD2 (5 bases). In germline, CDR1 is SGHRS, CDR2 YFSETQ. V was shortened by 4 bases and J by 4 bases, with 16 bases between the two germline ends. The CDR3 has 15 amino acids. The CDR3: CASSPLRRAADTQYF. DNA for the CDR3: TGCGCCAGCAGCCCCCTTCGGCGGGCGGCAGATACGCAGTATTTT.

The genes are TRBV3-1 and TRBJ1-5; D might be TRBD1 (5 bases). The germline V gene encodes CDR1 LGHDT and CDR2 YNNKEL (reference sequence). Trimming cost V 1 base and J 7 bases, with 11 bases left between them. The CDR3 loop spans 14 amino acids. CDR3 sequence (DNA): TGTGCCAGCAGCCAAGTGGGGCCAGGACAGCCCCAGCATTTT. Translation: CASSQVGPGQPQHF.

This clonotype was counted only a few times. The chain is built from TRBV29-1 and TRBJ2-2, with D possibly TRBD1 on 5 matching bases. Trimming shortened V by 5 bases and J by 4 bases, and 14 bases separated the two germline ends. CDR3 length equals 14 residues. The V gene's germline CDR1 is SQVTM and CDR2 ANQGSEA. The CDR3 reads CSVSWGPPTGELFF. The CDR3 DNA reads TGCAGCGTTTCATGGGGCCCGCCCACCGGGGAGCTGTTTTTT.

The chain is built from TRBV12-3 or TRBV12-4 and TRBJ1-1, with D maybe TRBD1 (6 bases). The CDR3 has 16 amino acids. The ends were cut back, 5 bases at V and 0 bases at J, with 16 bases in the middle. CDR3 DNA sequence: TGTGCCAGCAGTAGCTACAGGGCCGAGATGAACACTGAAGCTTTCTTT. Its translation is CASSSYRAEMNTEAFF.

In this sample, this clonotype turned up many times. The J gene is TRBJ2-3, the V gene TRBV28; possibly TRBD1 for D (5 bases). The V gene lost 5 bases and the J gene lost 3 bases, with 9 bases spanning the gap. Germline CDR1 and CDR2: MDHEN and SYDVKM. The CDR3 runs to 13 residues. CDR3 residues: CASSPSGTDTQYF. DNA of the CDR3: TGTGCCAGCAGTCCCTCAGGGACAGATACGCAGTATTTT. The whole variable domain, filled in from reference TRBV28 and TRBJ2-3, reads DVKVTQSSRYLVKRTGEKVFLECVQDMDHENMFWYRQDPGLGLRLIYFSYDVKMKEKGDIPEGYSVSREKKERFSLILESASTNQTSMYLCASSPSGTDTQYFGPGTRLTVL.

As concerns this clonotype: This CDR3 is missing its conserved last phenylalanine or tryptophan, likely due to a read error. This CDR3 reads CASSLGASGGDTQYS. CDR3 coding DNA: TGTGCCAGCAGTTTAGGGGCTAGCGGGGGAGATACGCAGTATTCT. The rearrangement links TRBV12-3 or TRBV12-4 to TRBJ2-3, with 10 bases fitting TRBD2. The trim removed 1 base at V and 5 bases at J, leaving 3 bases unmatched. The CDR3 sequence is 15 residues long.

Many counts were recorded for this clonotype. An end of the junction does not agree with germline; a read error may underlie this. In DNA, the CDR3 is TGTGCCAGCAGTGGACAAAACAGGGTGGGATTT. Its protein product is CASSGQNRVGF. The chain recombines TRBV28 with TRBJ1-4, with D perhaps TRBD1 (6 bases). The germline V gene encodes CDR1 MDHEN and CDR2 SYDVKM. The CDR3 is 11 amino acids. Full variable domain (missing parts from reference TRBV28 and TRBJ1-4): DVKVTQSSRYLVKRTGEKVFLECVQDMDHENMFWYRQDPGLGLRLIYFSYDVKMKEKGDIPEGYSVSREKKERFSLILESASTNQTSMYLCASSGQNRVGFGSGTQLSVL.

The V and J genes are TRBV10-1 and TRBJ2-5; 9 positions match TRBD1. Unmatched junction bases numbered 8, after V lost 2 bases and J lost 4 bases. CDR3 length: 16 residues. CDR1 is WNHNN and CDR2 is SYGVQD in the germline V gene (reference sequence). In DNA form, the CDR3 reads TGCGCCAGCAGTGAGCCTCCGGGACAGGGCCCAGAGACCCAGTACTTC. Translation: CASSEPPGQGPETQYF.